The 29 T cell receptor beta chains presented below share a single source sample, sequenced in a study of CD8 T cells in Susac syndrome (dated by TCRdb to between 2017 and 2020). The library was generated by the immunoSEQ multiplex PCR assay. RNA was extracted using the RNeasy kit, and roughly 0.5 to 1 microgram was reverse transcribed with random hexamers. The public reads were run again by TCRdb, first through fastp at Q25 and then through MiXCR, and only productive beta chains were kept. Records with the same CDR3 protein are collapsed into one entry carrying the most frequent genes and DNA. The sample table shows some 99,000 distinct CDR3 sequences, and 96% are seen once. Clones ranked in the top ten supply just over 0.095% of the sample. Specimen: CD4+ T cells from PBMCs. All receptors derive from a human donor in good health.

This sequence joins TRBV5-4 and TRBJ2-2; 8 bases line up with TRBD2. V shed 1 base and J 6 bases; nucleotides not matched to a gene: 5. This CDR3 spans 15 amino acids. Germline values: CDR1 SGHNT, CDR2 YYREEE (reference sequence). The CDR3 bases are TGTGCCAGCAGCTTGTCCGCTAGCGGGCCCGGGGAGCTGTTTTTT. This gives the protein CASSLSASGPGELFF.

This chain links TRBV5-1 with TRBJ2-2, with D tentatively TRBD1 or TRBD2 (5 bases each). Germline lookup yields CDR1 SGHRS and CDR2 YFSETQ. The CDR3 runs to 15 residues. Trimming stripped 3 bases from V and 2 bases from J, with 11 bases between. CDR3 bases: TGCGCCAGCAGCTCCTGGGACCGAAACACCGGGGAGCTGTTTTTT. Its translation is CASSSWDRNTGELFF.

This clonotype was recorded once. The chain joins TRBV2 to TRBJ1-2; D perhaps matches TRBD1 (5 bases). This CDR3 has 13 amino acids. Germline V lookup: CDR1 SNHLY, CDR2 FYNNEI. The ends were cut back, 7 bases at V and 4 bases at J, with 13 bases in the middle. The CDR3 DNA reads TGTGCCAGCAACACAGTGAGGGGCTATGGCTACACCTTC. Translated, it gives CASNTVRGYGYTF.

The chain carries TRBV14 and TRBJ2-1; D might be TRBD2 (6 bases). CDR1 and CDR2 (germline): SGHDN, FVKESK. The CDR3 is 15 residues long. The germline V and J ends were trimmed by 1 base and 3 bases, with 10 bases remaining between them. CDR3 sequence: CASSQGDSYYNEQFF. In nucleotides, the CDR3 is TGTGCCAGCAGCCAAGGGGACTCATACTACAATGAGCAGTTCTTC.

The rearrangement uses TRBV7-9 and TRBJ1-1; 7 nucleotides align to TRBD1. This CDR3 comprises 13 residues. Trimming removed 5 bases from V and 0 bases from J; junction bases left unmatched: 0. Germline CDR1 and CDR2: SEHNR and FQNEAQ (reference sequence). DNA for the CDR3: TGTGCCAGCAGCCAGGGGGTGAACACTGAAGCTTTCTTT. It codes for CASSQGVNTEAFF.

The chain joins TRBV7-9 to TRBJ2-6; D call uncertain. This CDR3 is built from 16 residues. V was pared by 2 bases and J by 4 bases, with 12 bases between. Germline assignment: CDR1 SEHNR and CDR2 FQNEAQ (reference sequence). CDR3: CASSLYPATGANVLTF. DNA for the CDR3: TGTGCCAGCAGCTTATATCCCGCCACGGGGGCCAACGTCCTGACTTTC.

The V call is TRBV27, the J call TRBJ2-5, with 7 bases matching TRBD1. Trimming at V came to 5 bases and at J to 5 bases, leaving 5 bases not matched to a gene. The CDR3 runs 13 residues. Germline assignment: CDR1 MNHEY and CDR2 SMNVEV (reference sequence). Here the CDR3 reads CASSAYRGETQYF. CDR3 coding DNA: TGTGCCAGCAGTGCTTACAGGGGTGAGACCCAGTACTTC.

The gene calls are TRBV19 and TRBJ1-4; a possible D gene is TRBD1 (6 bases). This CDR3 is built from 15 residues. Germline-derived CDR1 and CDR2 are LNHDA and SQIVND (reference sequence). The V and J ends lost 6 bases and 5 bases respectively, with 16 bases between them. The CDR3 here is CASSQPDRMNEKLFF. The CDR3 DNA reads as TGTGCCAGTAGCCAGCCCGACAGGATGAATGAAAAACTGTTTTTT.

The chain combines TRBV9 with TRBJ2-3; D call uncertain. CDR1 and CDR2 (germline): SGDLS, YYNGEE. Trimming took off 4 bases at V and 2 bases at J, with 5 bases between the two ends. The CDR3 is made up of 12 amino acids. CDR3 protein: CASSTHTDTQYF. In nucleotides, the CDR3 is TGTGCCAGCAGCACGCACACAGATACGCAGTATTTT.

The chain is built from TRBV29-1 and TRBJ2-2; 8 nucleotides align to TRBD1. The V segment lost 4 bases and the J segment 3 bases; nucleotides outside the gene matches: 7. Germline V gene sequence: CDR1 SQVTM, CDR2 ANQGSEA. The CDR3 covers 15 residues. In nucleotides, the CDR3 is TGCAGCGTTGCCCAGTCAGGGGGCCACACCGGGGAGCTGTTTTTT. As protein: CSVAQSGGHTGELFF.

This rearrangement joins TRBV5-6 to TRBJ2-1; D is uncertain. The CDR3 has 16 residues. V lost 4 bases and J lost 0, with 14 bases in between. CDR1 is SGHDT, CDR2 YYEEEE, per germline. The CDR3 region is CASSPNLGRSYNEQFF. Here the CDR3 DNA reads TGTGCCAGCAGCCCGAACCTAGGACGCTCCTACAATGAGCAGTTCTTC.

The chain recombines TRBV28 with TRBJ1-1, with 9 nucleotides matching TRBD1. The CDR3 sequence is 14 residues long. Germline-derived CDR1 and CDR2 are MDHEN and SYDVKM. V lost 7 bases and J lost 11; bases outside the gene matches: 14. The CDR3 sequence: CASILSGTGIQAFF. CDR3 in DNA: TGTGCCAGCATCCTATCCGGGACAGGGATTCAGGCTTTCTTT.

This CDR3 reads CASSQARYEQYF. The CDR3 region has the DNA TGTGCCAGCAGCCAGGCGCGCTACGAGCAGTACTTC. V usage is TRBV3-1 and J usage is TRBJ2-7; no definite D call. The CDR3 totals 12 residues. V lost 3 bases, J lost 3 bases, and 6 bases lay in between. Germline V CDR1 and CDR2: LGHDT, YNNKEL (reference sequence).

The genes are TRBV18 and TRBJ2-3, with TRBD2 as a possible D gene (5 bases). The CDR3 contains 13 residues. V was clipped by 3 bases and J by 5 bases, with 9 bases between them. Germline V gives CDR1 KGHSH, CDR2 LQKENI. In DNA form, the CDR3 reads TGTGCCAGCTCACCGTCCCGGGGAGATACGCAGTATTTT. Amino acids: CASSPSRGDTQYF. Full variable domain (outside the CDR3, taken from reference TRBV18 and TRBJ2-3): NAGVMQNPRHLVRRRGQEARLRCSPMKGHSHVYWYRQLPEEGLKFMVYLQKENIIDESGMPKERFSAEFPKEGPSILRIQQVVRGDSAAYFCASSPSRGDTQYFGPGTRLTVL.

This clonotype has a single count. The chain couples TRBV20-1 to TRBJ2-7; TRBD1 matches 7 bases. The length of the CDR3 is 19 residues. V gave up 0 bases and J gave up 2 bases; unmatched junction bases: 19. The germline CDR1 and CDR2 sequences are DFQATT and SNEGSKA (reference sequence). The CDR3 DNA reads as TGCAGTGCTAGAGATTTGGTGACAGGGAGAGGGAGAGGGGCCTACGAGCAGTACTTC. Translating gives CSARDLVTGRGRGAYEQYF.

This chain links TRBV3-1 with TRBJ2-2, with 8 bases that match TRBD1. Germline CDR1 LGHDT, CDR2 YNNKEL (reference sequence). Trimming took 4 bases from V and 1 from J; bases not matched to a gene: 5. The CDR3 consists of 16 residues. The CDR3 bases are TGTGCCAGCAGCCTCCGGACAGGGAAGAACACCGGGGAGCTGTTTTTT. Protein: CASSLRTGKNTGELFF.

The chain uses TRBV5-4 and TRBJ2-1, with 13 bases fitting TRBD2. CDR1 is SGHNT, CDR2 YYREEE, per germline (reference sequence). V lost 8 bases and J lost 5; bases outside the gene matches: 10. CDR3 size: 16 residues. The CDR3 DNA reads as TGTGCCAGTTCCCGCTTGACTAGCGGGAGGAACAATGAGCAGTTCTTC. Amino acids: CASSRLTSGRNNEQFF.

The DNA of the CDR3 is TGTGCCACCAGCAGAGATCCCCCCGGCTCTGGGGCCAACGTCCTGACTTTC. It is translated as CATSRDPPGSGANVLTF. J is TRBJ2-6 and V is TRBV15; no clear D. V lost 0 bases to trimming and J lost 0 bases, with 9 bases between them. The CDR3 length is 17 residues. Germline V gene data show CDR1 as LNHNV and CDR2 as YYDKDF (reference sequence).

The chain carries TRBV29-1 and TRBJ2-3, with a weak D call TRBD2 (5 bases). V was shortened by 5 bases and J by 0 bases, with 12 bases between the two germline ends. The germline gives CDR1 SQVTM, CDR2 ANQGSEA. CDR3 size: 14 residues. The CDR3 region has the DNA TGCAGCGTTAGAAGGACGGGGAGCACAGATACGCAGTATTTT. Translated, it gives CSVRRTGSTDTQYF.

This clonotype was picked up one time. V gene TRBV4-2 combines with J gene TRBJ2-2, with D perhaps TRBD2 (6 bases). This CDR3 comprises 15 residues. Trimming took off 4 bases at V and 3 bases at J, with 12 bases between the two ends. Per germline, CDR1 LGHNA and CDR2 YNFKEQ. The chain's CDR3 is CASSRSGLHTGELFF. In nucleotides, the CDR3 is TGTGCCAGCAGCCGATCGGGACTTCACACCGGGGAGCTGTTTTTT.

The J gene is TRBJ1-6, the V gene TRBV4-1; D not resolved. CDR3 length: 18 residues. Trimming took off 2 bases at V and 5 bases at J, with 19 bases between the two ends. Germline loops: CDR1 MGHRA, CDR2 YSYEKL. The CDR3: CASSQQSFWNGDNSPLHF. The CDR3 DNA sequence: TGCGCCAGCAGCCAACAATCGTTTTGGAACGGAGATAATTCACCCCTCCACTTT.

The chain's CDR3 is CASSRSDRGTEAFF. The CDR3 DNA follows: TGTGCCAGCAGTCGGTCCGACAGGGGCACTGAAGCTTTCTTT. The rearrangement joins TRBV6-2 or TRBV6-3 to TRBJ1-1; 8 nucleotides agree with TRBD1. V was pared by 5 bases and J by 4 bases, with 6 bases of the junction left unmatched. The CDR3 has 14 amino acids. The germline V gene has CDR1 MNHEY and CDR2 SVGEGT.

The chain joins TRBV3-1 to TRBJ2-5; TRBD1 aligns across 7 bases. The junction had 6 bases not matched to a gene; V was cut back by 6 bases and J by 5 bases. The CDR3 is 13 amino acids. The germline V gene encodes CDR1 LGHDT and CDR2 YNNKEL (reference sequence). As DNA, the CDR3 is TGTGCCAGCAGGATCCCGACAGGGGAGACCCAGTACTTC. Protein sequence: CASRIPTGETQYF.

V gene TRBV7-2 combines with J gene TRBJ1-3, with D hard to call. The CDR3 has 15 amino acids. Trimming removed 5 bases at V and 0 bases at J, with 11 bases between. CDR1 is SGHTA, CDR2 FQGNSA, per germline. In DNA, the CDR3 is TGTGCCAGCAGCGCCGACCGTTCCTCTGGAAACACCATATATTTT. Translated, it gives CASSADRSSGNTIYF.

CDR3 amino acids: CASSRTLETQYF. CDR3 nucleotides: TGTGCCAGCAGCCGGACCCTAGAAACGCAGTATTTT. The chain has TRBV5-5 and TRBJ2-3; D gene unclear. The CDR3 consists of 12 residues. V gave up 4 bases and J gave up 9 bases, with 12 bases separating them. Per germline, CDR1 SGHKS and CDR2 YYEKEE (reference sequence).

This sequence joins TRBV24-1 and TRBJ2-3; D remains ambiguous. Germline V gives CDR1 KGHDR, CDR2 SFDVKD. The V gene lost 7 bases and the J gene lost 4 bases, with 11 bases spanning the gap. This CDR3 has 13 residues. CDR3 nucleotide sequence: TGTGCCACCAGAAAGAATAGGGCAGATACGCAGTATTTT. Its translation is CATRKNRADTQYF.

The rearrangement joins TRBV29-1 to TRBJ1-1, with D uncertain. V was shortened by 3 bases and J by 8 bases, with 4 bases between the two germline ends. Germline V gene sequence: CDR1 SQVTM, CDR2 ANQGSEA. The CDR3 has 9 residues. The chain's CDR3 is CSVDREAFF. The DNA of the CDR3 is TGCAGCGTTGACCGAGAAGCTTTCTTT.

V usage is TRBV7-9 and J usage is TRBJ1-6, with 12 bases lining up with TRBD1. The J segment lost 4 bases and the V segment lost 5 bases, leaving 12 bases of the junction unmatched. CDR1 and CDR2 (germline): SEHNR, FQNEAQ (reference sequence). The CDR3 is 19 amino acids. CDR3 DNA sequence: TGTGCCAGCAGCCTTTCGCCGGGACAGGGGGCGAGGTATAATTCACCCCTCCACTTT. Translating gives CASSLSPGQGARYNSPLHF.

This sequence joins TRBV5-4 and TRBJ2-1; a possible D gene is TRBD1 (5 bases). Germline CDR1 is SGHNT and CDR2 is YYREEE (reference sequence). Trimming left V 4 bases short and J 1 base short, with 12 bases between. This CDR3 has 15 amino acids. The CDR3 DNA follows: TGTGCCAGCAGCGAGAACAGGAATTCCTACAATGAGCAGTTCTTC. It encodes CASSENRNSYNEQFF.